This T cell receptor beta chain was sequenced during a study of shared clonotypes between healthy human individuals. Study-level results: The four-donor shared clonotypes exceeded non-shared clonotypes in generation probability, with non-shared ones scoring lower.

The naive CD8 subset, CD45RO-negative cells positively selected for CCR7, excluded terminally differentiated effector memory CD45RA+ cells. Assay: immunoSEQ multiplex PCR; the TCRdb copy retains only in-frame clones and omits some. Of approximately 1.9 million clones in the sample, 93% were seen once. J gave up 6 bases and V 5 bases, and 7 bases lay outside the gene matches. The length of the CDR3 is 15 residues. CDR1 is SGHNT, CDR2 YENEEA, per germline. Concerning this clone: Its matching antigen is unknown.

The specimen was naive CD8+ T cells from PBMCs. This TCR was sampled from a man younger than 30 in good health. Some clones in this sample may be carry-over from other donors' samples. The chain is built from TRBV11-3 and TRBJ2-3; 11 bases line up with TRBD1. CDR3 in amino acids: CASSTRTGGLDTQYF. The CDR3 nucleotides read TGTGCCAGCAGCACCAGGACAGGGGGCCTCGATACGCAGTATTTT.